The 15 T cell receptor beta chains reported below all come from one sample, sequenced in a study of patients and donors after allogeneic stem cell transplantation. In TCRdb, the RT-PCR reads were re-called with MiXCR into one record per CDR3 protein. The sample includes roughly 200,000 distinct CDR3 sequences, less than 45% of them seen just once. The sample comprised blood, either unsorted or a sorted T cell fraction (not recorded which). Receptors originate from a human donor who was either an allogeneic HSCT recipient or a stem cell or donor lymphocyte infusion donor (not recorded which). It is not recorded whose cells these are; they may come from a transplant donor.

V and J are TRBV7-3 and TRBJ1-4; D uncertain. V was shortened by 2 bases and J by 5 bases, with 6 bases between the two germline ends. This CDR3 has 13 amino acids. Germline V gives CDR1 SGHTA, CDR2 FQGTGA. The CDR3 DNA sequence: TGTGCCAGCAGCTTAGGGGTAAATGAAAAACTGTTTTTT. Amino acid sequence: CASSLGVNEKLFF.

The chain employs TRBV7-3 and TRBJ2-5; possible D gene TRBD2, 5 bases. The CDR3 runs to 15 residues. V was cut by 4 bases and J by 5 bases, with 17 bases left in between. CDR1 and CDR2 from the germline V gene are SGHTA and FQGTGA. CDR3 sequence reads: CASSSLGAEGETQYF. The CDR3 DNA sequence: TGTGCCAGCAGCTCCCTCGGCGCCGAGGGTGAGACCCAGTACTTC.

V gene TRBV5-1 combines with J gene TRBJ1-1; D is possibly TRBD1 (5 bases). CDR1 and CDR2 (germline): SGHRS, YFSETQ. The CDR3 extends over 16 amino acids. Trimming removed 3 bases from V and 0 bases from J, with 15 bases in between. CDR3 loop: CASSSLQTALNTEAFF. CDR3 nucleotides: TGCGCCAGCAGCTCCCTACAGACAGCTTTGAACACTGAAGCTTTCTTT. The whole variable domain, filled in from reference TRBV5-1 and TRBJ1-1, reads KAGVTQTPRYLIKTRGQQVTLSCSPISGHRSVSWYQQTPGQGLQFLFEYFSETQRNKGNFPGRFSGRQFSNSRSEMNVSTLELGDSALYLCASSSLQTALNTEAFFGQGTRLTVV.

The chain links TRBV3-1 to TRBJ2-1, with 8 positions matching TRBD2. The CDR3 totals 16 residues. Per the germline V gene, CDR1 is LGHDT and CDR2 is YNNKEL (reference sequence). The V segment lost 0 bases and the J segment 6 bases; nucleotides outside the gene matches: 7. This CDR3 reads CASSQDGSGSLNEQFF. In nucleotides, the CDR3 is TGTGCCAGCAGCCAAGATGGGAGCGGGAGCCTCAATGAGCAGTTCTTC.

In its sample, this clonotype was seen a few times. The chain joins TRBV20-1 to TRBJ1-1; no clear D gene. Germline V lookup: CDR1 DFQATT, CDR2 SNEGSKA (reference sequence). CDR3 length: 16 residues. V was trimmed by 1 base and J by 0 bases, leaving 15 bases between them. CDR3 loop: CSARVAGDFMNTEAFF. CDR3 coding DNA: TGCAGTGCTAGAGTCGCGGGTGACTTTATGAACACTGAAGCTTTCTTT.

The genes are TRBV12-3 or TRBV12-4 and TRBJ1-6; D is ambiguous. V gave up 6 bases and J gave up 8 bases, with 17 bases separating them. The CDR3 is 15 amino acids. The CDR3 loop is CASSSAALGYSPLHF. CDR3 nucleotides: TGTGCCAGCAGCTCCGCCGCTCTGGGCTATTCACCCCTCCACTTT.

A few counts support this clonotype. The CDR3 DNA follows: TGTGCCAGCAGTGACAGTGCTAAGGGAAACACCATATATTTT. Translating gives CASSDSAKGNTIYF. The chain is built from TRBV12-3 or TRBV12-4 and TRBJ1-3; tentatively, D is TRBD1 (5 bases). Between the trimmed V and J ends, which lost 5 bases and 4 bases, there was a span of 12 bases. This CDR3 comprises 14 residues.

This sequence joins TRBV7-9 and TRBJ2-2, with 9 nucleotides matching TRBD1. The CDR3 is 15 residues long. Germline V gene lookup returns CDR1 SEHNR and CDR2 FQNEAQ (reference sequence). The V segment lost 5 bases and the J segment 4 bases; nucleotides outside the gene matches: 5. CDR3 sequence: CASSPGQGPTGELFF. The CDR3 DNA is TGTGCCAGCAGCCCGGGACAGGGCCCCACCGGGGAGCTGTTTTTT.

This clonotype was counted only a few times. This chain joins TRBV12-3 or TRBV12-4 and TRBJ1-2, with a weak D call TRBD1 (5 bases). Trimming stripped 5 bases from V and 2 bases from J, with 12 bases between. The CDR3 has 14 amino acids. The CDR3 DNA reads TGTGCCAGCAGTCTCGGGGGGGAAAACTATGGCTACACCTTC. This codes for CASSLGGENYGYTF.

V gene TRBV4-3 combines with J gene TRBJ2-1; 13 nucleotides align to TRBD2. CDR1 and CDR2 (germline): LGHNA, YSLEER. The CDR3 totals 17 residues. V gave up 4 bases and J gave up 1 base; unmatched junction bases: 4. CDR3 in DNA: TGCGCCAGCAGCCCAGGACTAGCGGGGGCTTCCTACAATGAGCAGTTCTTC. Translating gives CASSPGLAGASYNEQFF.

The chain couples TRBV12-3 or TRBV12-4 to TRBJ1-1; possible D gene TRBD1, 5 bases. Trimming stripped 5 bases from V and 4 bases from J, with 11 bases between. CDR3 size: 13 residues. In DNA, the CDR3 is TGTGCCAGCAGTGCTGACAGAGGCACTGAAGCTTTCTTT. Translated: CASSADRGTEAFF.

This clonotype was counted only a few times. The chain is built from TRBV4-3 and TRBJ1-2, with a possible D match to TRBD1 (5 bases). The germline gives CDR1 LGHNA, CDR2 YSLEER. This CDR3 is built from 17 residues. Trimming took off 1 base at V and 5 bases at J, with 20 bases between the two ends. CDR3 amino acids: CASSQAPGGAGWYGYTF. CDR3 nucleotide sequence: TGCGCCAGCAGCCAAGCGCCTGGGGGTGCAGGGTGGTATGGCTACACCTTC.

V gene TRBV18 combines with J gene TRBJ2-5, with D hard to call. From germline, CDR1 is KGHSH and CDR2 LQKENI. The ends were cut back, 4 bases at V and 0 bases at J, with 3 bases in the middle. CDR3 length: 12 residues. CDR3 region: CASSQYQETQYF. As DNA, the CDR3 is TGTGCCAGCTCACAGTACCAAGAGACCCAGTACTTC.

The CDR3 DNA is TGTGCCAGCACTATGGGGGGGTTGAACACTGAAGCTTTCTTT. This sequence encodes CASTMGGLNTEAFF. The chain recombines TRBV12-3 or TRBV12-4 with TRBJ1-1, with TRBD1 as a possible D gene (5 bases). V dropped 7 bases and J dropped 0 bases, with 12 bases sitting between them. The CDR3 is made up of 14 amino acids.

The rearrangement links TRBV6-6 to TRBJ1-1; D possibly corresponds to TRBD1 (6 bases). The CDR3 has 13 amino acids. Deletions cut 2 bases from V and 6 bases from J, with 10 bases between. The germline V gene encodes CDR1 MNHNY and CDR2 SVGAGI (reference sequence). CDR3 amino acids: CASSYPGEAEAFF. The CDR3 coding sequence is TGTGCCAGCAGTTACCCAGGGGAAGCTGAAGCTTTCTTT.